Shown below are 8 T cell receptor beta chains from a single sample sequenced in a study of CD8 T cells in Susac syndrome (dated by TCRdb to the late 2010s). Library preparation used the immunoSEQ multiplex PCR assay. RNA was extracted using the RNeasy kit, and roughly 0.5 to 1 microgram was reverse transcribed with random hexamers. TCRdb cleaned the public reads at Q25 with fastp, built clones with MiXCR and kept in-frame beta chains. Every CDR3 protein is listed once, alongside the most common genes and DNA of its rows. The sample profile shows under 200,000 distinct CDR3 sequences; around 90% of them were found once. 0.085% to 0.09% of the sample goes to the ten largest clones. Sequenced material: CD4+ T cells from PBMCs. These receptors were taken from a human donor with Susac syndrome.

The chain carries TRBV28 and TRBJ1-2; maybe TRBD1 (5 bases). Germline lookup yields CDR1 MDHEN and CDR2 SYDVKM. Trimming stripped 7 bases from V and 4 bases from J, with 19 bases between. This CDR3 spans 15 amino acids. The CDR3 protein is CASTTNGGGSYGYTF. The CDR3, as DNA: TGTGCCAGCACCACCAACGGGGGAGGTAGCTATGGCTACACCTTC.

The chain links TRBV7-2 to TRBJ2-7, with D possibly TRBD1 on 6 matching bases. This CDR3 contains 16 residues. Trimming took 3 bases from V and 0 from J, leaving 15 bases between them. CDR1 SGHTA and CDR2 FQGNSA come from the germline V gene. CDR3 residues: CASSFRWGQSSYEQYF. The DNA for the CDR3 is TGTGCCAGCAGCTTTCGGTGGGGGCAGAGCTCCTACGAGCAGTACTTC. Drawing the rest from reference TRBV7-2 and TRBJ2-7, the complete variable domain is GAGVSQSPSNKVTEKGKDVELRCDPISGHTALYWYRQSLGQGLEFLIYFQGNSAPDKSGLPSDRFSAERTGGSVSTLTIQRTQQEDSAVYLCASSFRWGQSSYEQYFGPGTRLTVT.

This clonotype has only one observation. The gene calls are TRBV15 and TRBJ2-1; 9 bases map to TRBD2. This CDR3 spans 15 amino acids. With V trimmed by 2 bases and J by 7 bases, 6 bases remained unmatched. The germline gives CDR1 LNHNV, CDR2 YYDKDF (reference sequence). The DNA of the CDR3 is TGTGCCACCAGCAGAAATAGCGGGAGTTGGAATGAGCAGTTCTTC. It is translated as CATSRNSGSWNEQFF.

This chain links TRBV20-1 with TRBJ1-5; 9 bases line up with TRBD1. V trimming: 5 bases; J trimming: 2 bases; junction bases outside the gene matches: 10. The CDR3 loop spans 16 amino acids. The germline V gene has CDR1 DFQATT and CDR2 SNEGSKA (reference sequence). The CDR3: CSASSSRDRGNQPQHF. The DNA of the CDR3 is TGCAGTGCTTCATCCTCCCGGGACAGGGGCAATCAGCCCCAGCATTTT.

This chain uses TRBV3-1 with TRBJ1-3, with D unclear. Germline CDR1 is LGHDT and CDR2 is YNNKEL (reference sequence). Trimming removed 4 bases at V and 0 bases at J, with 10 bases between. The CDR3 has 15 amino acids. This CDR3 is CASSPGHTSGNTIYF. CDR3 coding DNA: TGTGCCAGCAGCCCCGGGCACACCTCTGGAAACACCATATATTTT.

The V call is TRBV6-5, the J call TRBJ2-2; the match to TRBD2 covers 8 bases. J gave up 6 bases and V 8 bases, and 11 bases lay outside the gene matches. Germline loops: CDR1 MNHEY, CDR2 SVGAGI. The CDR3 sequence is 15 residues long. CDR3 amino acids: CASGGGTRRAGELFF. DNA for the CDR3: TGTGCCAGCGGGGGTGGGACTAGGAGGGCCGGGGAGCTGTTTTTT.

The J gene is TRBJ1-1, the V gene TRBV6-5, with 10 bases matching TRBD1. The CDR3 loop spans 13 amino acids. Germline CDR1 and CDR2: MNHEY and SVGAGI. J lost 4 bases, V lost 6 bases, and 2 bases had no gene match. CDR3 loop: CASRRQGATEAFF. The CDR3 DNA sequence: TGTGCCAGCAGAAGACAGGGGGCCACTGAAGCTTTCTTT.

V usage is TRBV5-4 and J usage is TRBJ1-1, with D hard to call. The V gene lost 3 bases and the J gene lost 1 base, with 13 bases spanning the gap. This CDR3 comprises 15 residues. The germline gives CDR1 SGHNT, CDR2 YYREEE (reference sequence). CDR3 nucleotide sequence: TGTGCCAGCAGCTCGACGCTGGGAGCGAACACTGAAGCTTTCTTT. This gives the protein CASSSTLGANTEAFF.